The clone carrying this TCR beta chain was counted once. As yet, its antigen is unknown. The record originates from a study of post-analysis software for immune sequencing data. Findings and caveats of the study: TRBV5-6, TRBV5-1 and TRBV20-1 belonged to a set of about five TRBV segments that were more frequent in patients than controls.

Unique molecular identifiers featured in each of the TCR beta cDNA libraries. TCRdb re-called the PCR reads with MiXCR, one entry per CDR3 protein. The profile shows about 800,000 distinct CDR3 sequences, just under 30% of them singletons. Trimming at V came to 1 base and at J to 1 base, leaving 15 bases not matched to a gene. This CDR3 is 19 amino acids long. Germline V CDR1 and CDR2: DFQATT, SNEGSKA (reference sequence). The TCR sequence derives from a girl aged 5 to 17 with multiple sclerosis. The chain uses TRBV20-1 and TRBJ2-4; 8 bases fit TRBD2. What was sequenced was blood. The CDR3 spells CSARGLLGLAHRAKNIQYF. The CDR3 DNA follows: TGCAGTGCTAGAGGTTTATTAGGACTAGCCCATCGGGCCAAAAACATTCAGTACTTC.